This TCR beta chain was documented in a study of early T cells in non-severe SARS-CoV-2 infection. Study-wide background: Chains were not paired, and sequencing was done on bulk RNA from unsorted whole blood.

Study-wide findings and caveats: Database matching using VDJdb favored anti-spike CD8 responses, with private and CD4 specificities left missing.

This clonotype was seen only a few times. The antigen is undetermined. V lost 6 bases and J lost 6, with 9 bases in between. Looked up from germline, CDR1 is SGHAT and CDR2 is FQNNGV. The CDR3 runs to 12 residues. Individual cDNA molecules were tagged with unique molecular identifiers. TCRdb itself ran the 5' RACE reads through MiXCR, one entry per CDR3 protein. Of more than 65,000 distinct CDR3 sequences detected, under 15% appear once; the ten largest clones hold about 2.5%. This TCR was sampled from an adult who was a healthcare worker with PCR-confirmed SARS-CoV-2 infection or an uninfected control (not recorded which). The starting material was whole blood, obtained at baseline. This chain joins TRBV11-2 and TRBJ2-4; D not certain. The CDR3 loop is CASSLGGNIQYF. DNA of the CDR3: TGTGCCAGCAGTTTGGGTGGAAACATTCAGTACTTC.